This TCR beta chain was sequenced for a study of early T cells in non-severe SARS-CoV-2 infection. Study results and limitations: Lookups in VDJdb leaned toward anti-spike CD8 responses and missed private and CD4 specificities.

The protocol attached unique molecular identifiers to individual cDNA molecules. TCRdb re-called the 5' RACE reads through MiXCR, storing one row per CDR3 protein. The sample has 55,000 to 65,000 distinct CDR3 sequences, 10% to 13% seen once; the top ten hold 1.7%. About this clonotype itself: Its specificity is unknown.

The sequencing input was whole blood. This TCR was recovered from an adult who was a healthcare worker with PCR-confirmed SARS-CoV-2 infection or an uninfected control (not recorded which).

The CDR3 protein is CASSDGTEETQYF. In DNA, the CDR3 is TGTGCCAGCAGCGACGGGACCGAAGAGACCCAGTACTTC. V gene TRBV9 combines with J gene TRBJ2-5; either TRBD1 or TRBD2 may fit D (5 bases each). This CDR3 has 13 amino acids. The germline V gene has CDR1 SGDLS and CDR2 YYNGEE. V was trimmed by 3 bases and J by 3 bases, leaving 9 bases between them.